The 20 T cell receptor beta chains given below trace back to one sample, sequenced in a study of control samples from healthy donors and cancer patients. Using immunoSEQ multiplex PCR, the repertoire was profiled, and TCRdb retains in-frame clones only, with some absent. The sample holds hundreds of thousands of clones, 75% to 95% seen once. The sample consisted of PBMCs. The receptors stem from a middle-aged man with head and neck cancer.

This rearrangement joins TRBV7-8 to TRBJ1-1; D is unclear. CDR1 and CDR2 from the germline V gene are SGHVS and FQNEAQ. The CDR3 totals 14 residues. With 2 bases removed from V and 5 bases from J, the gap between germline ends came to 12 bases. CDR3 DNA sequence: TGTGCCAGCAGCTTATTTTCGGAGAGGACTGAAGCTTTCTTT. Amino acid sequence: CASSLFSERTEAFF.

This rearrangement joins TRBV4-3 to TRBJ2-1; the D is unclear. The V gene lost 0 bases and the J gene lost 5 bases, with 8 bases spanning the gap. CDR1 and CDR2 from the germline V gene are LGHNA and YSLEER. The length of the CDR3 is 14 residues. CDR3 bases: TGCGCCAGCAGCCAAGAAACTGGCAACAATGAGCAGTTCTTC. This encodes CASSQETGNNEQFF.

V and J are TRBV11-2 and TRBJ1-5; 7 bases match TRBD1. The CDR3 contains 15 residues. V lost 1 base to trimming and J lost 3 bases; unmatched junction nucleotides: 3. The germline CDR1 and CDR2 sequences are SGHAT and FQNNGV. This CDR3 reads CASSLGDSYNQPQHF. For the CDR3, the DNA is TGTGCCAGCAGCTTAGGGGACAGCTACAATCAGCCCCAGCATTTT.

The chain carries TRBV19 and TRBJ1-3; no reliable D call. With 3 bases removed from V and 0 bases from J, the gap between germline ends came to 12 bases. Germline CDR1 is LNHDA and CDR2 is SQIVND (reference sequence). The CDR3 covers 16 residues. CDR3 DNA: TGTGCCAGTAGTATGGAGTGGGGAGACTCTGGAAACACCATATATTTT. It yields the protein CASSMEWGDSGNTIYF. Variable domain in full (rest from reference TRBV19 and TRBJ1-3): DGGITQSPKYLFRKEGQNVTLSCEQNLNHDAMYWYRQDPGQGLRLIYYSQIVNDFQKGDIAEGYSVSREKKESFPLTVTSAQKNPTAFYLCASSMEWGDSGNTIYFGEGSWLTVV.

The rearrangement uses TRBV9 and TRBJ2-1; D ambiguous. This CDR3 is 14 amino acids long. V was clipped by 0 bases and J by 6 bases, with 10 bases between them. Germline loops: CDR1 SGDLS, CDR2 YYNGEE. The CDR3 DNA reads TGTGCCAGCAGCGTAGCGTCTCAAGCCAATGAGCAGTTCTTC. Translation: CASSVASQANEQFF.

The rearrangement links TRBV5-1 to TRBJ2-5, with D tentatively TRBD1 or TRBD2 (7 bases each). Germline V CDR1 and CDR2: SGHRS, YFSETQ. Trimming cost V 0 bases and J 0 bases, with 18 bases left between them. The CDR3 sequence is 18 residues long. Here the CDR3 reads CASSLGPHRGGDQETQYF. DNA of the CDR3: TGCGCCAGCAGCTTGGGGCCTCACAGGGGAGGGGACCAAGAGACCCAGTACTTC.

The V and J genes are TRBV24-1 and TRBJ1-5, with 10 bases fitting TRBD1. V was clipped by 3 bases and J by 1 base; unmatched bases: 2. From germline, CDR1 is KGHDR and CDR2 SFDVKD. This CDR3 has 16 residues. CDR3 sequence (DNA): TGTGCCACCAGTGATCGGGACAGGGGAAGCAATCAGCCCCAGCATTTT. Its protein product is CATSDRDRGSNQPQHF.

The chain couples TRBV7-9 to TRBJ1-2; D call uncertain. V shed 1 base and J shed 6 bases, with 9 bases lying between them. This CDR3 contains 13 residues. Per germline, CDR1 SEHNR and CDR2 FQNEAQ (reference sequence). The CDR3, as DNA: TGTGCCAGCAGCTTAGTACAGAGAGATGGCTACACCTTC. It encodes CASSLVQRDGYTF.

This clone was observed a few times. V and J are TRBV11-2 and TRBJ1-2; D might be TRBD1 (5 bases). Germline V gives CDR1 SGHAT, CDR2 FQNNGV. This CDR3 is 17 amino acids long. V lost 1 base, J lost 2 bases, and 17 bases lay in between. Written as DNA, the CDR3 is TGTGCCAGCAGCTTAGCAGTCAGGGCAATAGTGAACTATGGCTACACCTTC. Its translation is CASSLAVRAIVNYGYTF.

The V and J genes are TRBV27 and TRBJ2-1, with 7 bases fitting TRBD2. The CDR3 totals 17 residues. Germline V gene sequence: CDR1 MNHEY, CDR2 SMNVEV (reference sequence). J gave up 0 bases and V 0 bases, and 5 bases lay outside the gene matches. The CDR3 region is CASSLSPASGSYNEQFF. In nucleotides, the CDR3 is TGTGCCAGCAGTTTATCCCCAGCTAGCGGCTCCTACAATGAGCAGTTCTTC.

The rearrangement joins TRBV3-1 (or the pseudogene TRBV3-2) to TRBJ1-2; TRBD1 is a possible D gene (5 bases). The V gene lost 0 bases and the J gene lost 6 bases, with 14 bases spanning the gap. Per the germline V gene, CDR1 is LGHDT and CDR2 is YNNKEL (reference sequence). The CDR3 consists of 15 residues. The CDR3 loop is CASSQEGGSGHGYTF. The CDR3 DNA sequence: TGTGCCAGCAGCCAAGAGGGGGGGTCGGGTCATGGCTACACCTTC.

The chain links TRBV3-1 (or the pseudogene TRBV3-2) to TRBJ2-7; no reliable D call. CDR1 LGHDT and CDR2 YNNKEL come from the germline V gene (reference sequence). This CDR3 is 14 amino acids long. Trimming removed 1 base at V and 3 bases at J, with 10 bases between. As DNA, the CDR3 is TGTGCCAGCAGCCAAGCTCTAGACCTCTACGAGCAGTACTTC. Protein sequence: CASSQALDLYEQYF.

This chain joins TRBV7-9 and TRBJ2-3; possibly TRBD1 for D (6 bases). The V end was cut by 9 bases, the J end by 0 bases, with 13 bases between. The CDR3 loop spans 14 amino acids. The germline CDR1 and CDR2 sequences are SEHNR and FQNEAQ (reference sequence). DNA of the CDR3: TGTGCCAGTAAAGGACAGTCTAGCACAGATACGCAGTATTTT. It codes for CASKGQSSTDTQYF.

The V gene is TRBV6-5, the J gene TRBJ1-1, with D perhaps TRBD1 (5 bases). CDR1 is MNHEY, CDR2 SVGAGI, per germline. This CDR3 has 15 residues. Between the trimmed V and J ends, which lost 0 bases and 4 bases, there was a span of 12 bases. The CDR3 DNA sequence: TGTGCCAGCAGTTACTCTGAGGGGTACGGCACTGAAGCTTTCTTT. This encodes CASSYSEGYGTEAFF.

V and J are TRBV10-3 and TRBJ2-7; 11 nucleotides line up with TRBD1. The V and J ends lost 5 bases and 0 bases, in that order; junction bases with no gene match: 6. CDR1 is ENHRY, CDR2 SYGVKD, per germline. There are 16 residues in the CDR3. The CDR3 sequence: CAISKTGTGGSYEQYF. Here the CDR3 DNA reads TGTGCCATCAGTAAAACCGGGACAGGGGGCTCCTACGAGCAGTACTTC.

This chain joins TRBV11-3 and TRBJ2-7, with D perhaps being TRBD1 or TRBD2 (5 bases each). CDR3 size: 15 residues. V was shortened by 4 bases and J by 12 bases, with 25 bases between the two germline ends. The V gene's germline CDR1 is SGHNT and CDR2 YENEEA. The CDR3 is CASSSDGTSKGVLYF. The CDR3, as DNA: TGTGCCAGCAGCTCCGACGGGACCTCTAAGGGCGTGCTGTACTTC.

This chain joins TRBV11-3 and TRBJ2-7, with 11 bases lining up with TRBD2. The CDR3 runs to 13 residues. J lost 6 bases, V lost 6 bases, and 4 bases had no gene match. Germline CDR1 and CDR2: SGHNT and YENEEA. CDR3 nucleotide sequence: TGTGCCAGCAGTCGTCTAGCGGGAGGCGAGCAGTACTTC. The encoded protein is CASSRLAGGEQYF.

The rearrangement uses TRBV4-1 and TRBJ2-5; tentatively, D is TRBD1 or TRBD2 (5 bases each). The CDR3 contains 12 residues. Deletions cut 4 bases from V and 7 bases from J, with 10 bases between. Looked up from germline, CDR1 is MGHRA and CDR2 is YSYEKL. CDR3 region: CASSLEGRTQYF. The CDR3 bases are TGCGCCAGCAGCCTAGAGGGGAGGACCCAGTACTTC.

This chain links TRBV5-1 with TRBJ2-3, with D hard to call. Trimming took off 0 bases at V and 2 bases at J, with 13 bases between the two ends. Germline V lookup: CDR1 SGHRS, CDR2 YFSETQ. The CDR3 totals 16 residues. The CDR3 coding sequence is TGCGCCAGCAGCTTGGACAGAAGTCCCTCCACAGATACGCAGTATTTT. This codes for CASSLDRSPSTDTQYF.

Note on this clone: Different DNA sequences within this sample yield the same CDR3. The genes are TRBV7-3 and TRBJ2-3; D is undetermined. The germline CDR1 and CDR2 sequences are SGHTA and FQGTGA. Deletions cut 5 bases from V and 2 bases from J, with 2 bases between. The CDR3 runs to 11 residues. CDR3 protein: CASSLTDTQYF. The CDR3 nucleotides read TGTGCCAGCAGCCTCACAGATACGCAGTATTTT. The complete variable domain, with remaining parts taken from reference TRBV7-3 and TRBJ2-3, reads GAGVSQTPSNKVTEKGKYVELRCDPISGHTALYWYRQSLGQGPEFLIYFQGTGAADDSGLPNDRFFAVRPEGSVSTLKIQRTERGDSAVYLCASSLTDTQYFGPGTRLTVL.